This T cell receptor (beta chain) is drawn from a study of blood T cells in healthy people across ages. This clonotype was picked up a small number of times. The antigen is undetermined. This may come from a read error, since a much larger clone is one base off. CDR3 size: 14 residues. Germline V gene data show CDR1 as MNHEY and CDR2 as SMNVEV (reference sequence). A second about 7 to 12 cycle PCR used barcoded and J-beta primers. TCRdb ran MiXCR on the 5' RACE reads and lists one entry per CDR3 protein. The sample yields hundreds of thousands of distinct CDR3 sequences, around 50% seen once. Whole-study findings and limits: Fewer expanded clones and more diversity marked long-lived versus aged donors.

The donors, all healthy, were Caucasians living in Russia, aged roughly 6 to 100. The sequenced sample was blood. The chain couples TRBV27 to TRBJ2-1; no clear D gene. The TCR sequence derives from a woman older than 75 in good health. The CDR3 protein is CASSVSIGLDEQFF. CDR3 nucleotides: TGTGCCAGCAGTGTATCGATTGGGTTGGATGAGCAGTTCTTC.